The 31 T cell receptor beta chains presented below share a single source sample, sequenced in a study of early T cells in non-severe SARS-CoV-2 infection (dated by TCRdb to about 2021). Receptor amplification or capture employed 5' RACE. TCRdb lists the instrument as NextSeq 500. TCRdb trimmed the raw reads at Q25, called clones with MiXCR and kept productive beta chains. Every distinct CDR3 protein forms one entry, paired with its most common genes and DNA. This sample lists around 52,000 distinct CDR3 sequences; roughly 12% were detected once. 2.5% to 3% of the sample comes from the top ten. Sequenced material: whole blood. Receptors were obtained from an adult who was a healthcare worker with PCR-confirmed SARS-CoV-2 infection or an uninfected control (not recorded which).

The chain is built from TRBV6-5 and TRBJ2-7; 12 nucleotides agree with TRBD1. J lost 5 bases, V lost 7 bases, and 6 bases had no gene match. The germline CDR1 and CDR2 sequences are MNHEY and SVGAGI. CDR3 length: 14 residues. The DNA for the CDR3 is TGTGCCAGCAATACCGGGACAGGGGGCAACGAGCAGTACTTC. Its translation is CASNTGTGGNEQYF.

J is TRBJ2-7 and V is TRBV4-1, with D maybe TRBD2 (6 bases). Per germline, CDR1 MGHRA and CDR2 YSYEKL. V lost 1 base to trimming and J lost 4 bases, with 8 bases between them. This CDR3 spans 13 amino acids. CDR3 protein: CASSQVRGYEQYF. The CDR3, as DNA: TGCGCCAGCAGCCAAGTTCGGGGGTACGAGCAGTACTTC.

The CDR3 sequence: CASRSTTGGRSTDTQYF. DNA for the CDR3: TGTGCCAGCAGATCCACAACAGGGGGCAGGAGCACAGATACGCAGTATTTT. The rearrangement joins TRBV13 to TRBJ2-3, with TRBD1 matching over 9 bases. The length of the CDR3 is 17 residues. Germline-derived CDR1 and CDR2 are PRHDT and FYEKMQ (reference sequence). With V trimmed by 6 bases and J by 0 bases, 10 bases remained unmatched. The full variable domain, completed using reference TRBV13 and TRBJ2-3, is AAGVIQSPRHLIKEKRETATLKCYPIPRHDTVYWYQQGPGQDPQFLISFYEKMQSDKGSIPDRFSAQQFSDYHSELNMSSLELGDSALYFCASRSTTGGRSTDTQYFGPGTRLTVL.

The table lists this clonotype with a few counts. This clone may be a read error of a much larger clone one base away. The rearrangement links TRBV30 to TRBJ2-7; D not resolved. Germline CDR1 GTSNPN, CDR2 SVGIG (reference sequence). The CDR3 sequence is 12 residues long. The CDR3 nucleotides read TGTGTCTGGAGTGCGGTTGGTTGGGAGCAGTACTTC. Translated, it gives CVWSAVGWEQYF.

There are many counts of this clonotype. This chain links TRBV30 with TRBJ1-1, with D tentatively TRBD1 (6 bases). The CDR3 totals 13 residues. The ends were cut back, 0 bases at V and 7 bases at J, with 12 bases in the middle. Looked up from germline, CDR1 is GTSNPN and CDR2 is SVGIG (reference sequence). CDR3 protein: CAWSVGGAGEAFF. For the CDR3, the DNA is TGTGCCTGGAGTGTTGGGGGGGCCGGTGAAGCTTTCTTT.

This clonotype was counted at least ten times. This rearrangement joins TRBV11-3 to TRBJ1-6; tentatively, D is TRBD1 (5 bases). The CDR3 totals 14 residues. The V end was cut by 4 bases, the J end by 5 bases, with 9 bases between. Germline values: CDR1 SGHNT, CDR2 YENEEA. CDR3 coding DNA: TGTGCCAGCAGCTCCAGGGCGGATAATTCACCCCTCCACTTT. Amino acids: CASSSRADNSPLHF.

This clonotype was detected many times. This sequence joins TRBV6-6 and TRBJ1-4; 7 bases are shared with TRBD1. The CDR3 has 14 amino acids. The ends lost 2 bases at V and 8 bases at J; junction bases unmatched: 5. Looked up from germline, CDR1 is MNHNY and CDR2 is SVGAGI (reference sequence). CDR3 in amino acids: CASSYRRGEEKLFF. The CDR3 nucleotides are TGTGCCAGCAGTTACCGCAGGGGGGAAGAAAAACTGTTTTTT.

This clonotype was detected many times. The chain combines TRBV20-1 with TRBJ2-1; 9 bases align to TRBD2. The J segment lost 7 bases and the V segment lost 0 bases, leaving 7 bases of the junction unmatched. Germline-derived CDR1 and CDR2 are DFQATT and SNEGSKA (reference sequence). This CDR3 region has 15 residues. The CDR3 reads CSARDPSGRRNEQFF. The CDR3 DNA reads as TGCAGTGCTAGAGATCCCAGCGGGAGGCGGAATGAGCAGTTCTTC.

With respect to this clonotype: At one of its ends the junction is not consistent with the germline gene, which may arise from a read error. The chain couples TRBV6-5 to TRBJ2-7, with D uncertain. CDR1 and CDR2 from the germline V gene are MNHEY and SVGAGI. This CDR3 has 15 residues. The CDR3 nucleotides read TGTGCCGGCAGATCCTGGACCGAGAGCTCCTACGAGCAGTACTTC. Encoded protein: CAGRSWTESSYEQYF.

This sequence joins TRBV6-6 and TRBJ2-2; no firm D call. CDR1 is MNHNY and CDR2 is SVGAGI in the germline V gene (reference sequence). The CDR3 runs to 15 residues. The V gene lost 5 bases and the J gene lost 5 bases, with 15 bases spanning the gap. CDR3 bases: TGTGCCAGCAGTGGTGCAGTGCTGATTACCGGGGAGCTGTTTTTT. Translating gives CASSGAVLITGELFF.

This clonotype appeared a few times. The chain couples TRBV13 to TRBJ1-4; 7 bases line up with TRBD1. V lost 2 bases and J lost 3; bases outside the gene matches: 3. CDR1 is PRHDT, CDR2 FYEKMQ, per germline (reference sequence). CDR3 length equals 15 residues. CDR3 loop: CASSLTGAPNEKLFF. CDR3 bases: TGTGCCAGCAGCTTAACAGGGGCTCCTAATGAAAAACTGTTTTTT.

V and J are TRBV5-1 and TRBJ1-4; weak D call: TRBD1 (6 bases). Germline V lookup: CDR1 SGHRS, CDR2 YFSETQ. V was trimmed by 4 bases and J by 3 bases, leaving 16 bases between them. The CDR3 runs to 16 residues. The CDR3 coding sequence is TGCGCCAGCAGCGGCGGGACAAATCGGGCTAATGAAAAACTGTTTTTT. Translated: CASSGGTNRANEKLFF.

The J gene is TRBJ2-3, the V gene TRBV11-3; weak D call: TRBD2 (5 bases). This CDR3 spans 17 amino acids. Germline CDR1 SGHNT, CDR2 YENEEA. V was trimmed by 4 bases and J by 0 bases, leaving 17 bases between them. CDR3 coding DNA: TGTGCCAGCAGCTCCTCCTCTATACGGACTAGCACAGATACGCAGTATTTT. It translates to CASSSSSIRTSTDTQYF.

This clonotype has a single count. The gene calls are TRBV24-1 and TRBJ2-3; D is uncertain. The V gene's germline CDR1 is KGHDR and CDR2 SFDVKD. V was shortened by 3 bases and J by 2 bases, with 11 bases between the two germline ends. The CDR3 totals 15 residues. CDR3 coding DNA: TGTGCCACCAGTGATCGGAGATTCAACACAGATACGCAGTATTTT. This codes for CATSDRRFNTDTQYF.

On this clonotype: A much larger clone is a single base away; this may be a read error. V usage is TRBV7-2 and J usage is TRBJ2-2; D is ambiguous. Germline V gene data show CDR1 as SGHTA and CDR2 as FQGNSA. The CDR3 extends over 12 amino acids. In DNA form, the CDR3 reads TGTGCCAACAGCTTAGTACGGGTGGAGCTGTTTTTT. Its protein is CANSLVRVELFF.

Ten or more counts support this clonotype. The rearrangement joins TRBV7-3 to TRBJ2-2; tentative D call: TRBD1 (5 bases). The CDR3 totals 14 residues. Germline V gene sequence: CDR1 SGHTA, CDR2 FQGTGA. The V end was cut by 0 bases, the J end by 6 bases, with 8 bases between. The CDR3: CASSLTGAPGELFF. CDR3 bases: TGTGCCAGCAGCTTAACAGGGGCCCCCGGGGAGCTGTTTTTT.

This clonotype was recorded at least ten times. The chain couples TRBV2 to TRBJ1-1, with a possible D match to TRBD1 (6 bases). Germline CDR1 is SNHLY and CDR2 is FYNNEI. V lost 1 base, J lost 6 bases, and 12 bases lay in between. The CDR3 covers 14 residues. In DNA form, the CDR3 reads TGTGCCAGCAGTGAAGAAGAGGGGGAGGCTGAAGCTTTCTTT. The encoded protein is CASSEEEGEAEAFF.

The chain couples TRBV27 to TRBJ1-2, with a possible D match to TRBD1 (6 bases). The CDR3 has 18 residues. Trimming left V 6 bases short and J 0 bases short, with 23 bases between. The V gene's germline CDR1 is MNHEY and CDR2 SMNVEV (reference sequence). CDR3 sequence: CASREGGRGKGANYGYTF. CDR3 coding DNA: TGTGCCAGCAGAGAGGGGGGCAGGGGCAAGGGAGCTAACTATGGCTACACCTTC.

Many counts were recorded for this clonotype. The CDR3 loop is CASIRWGTGAYEQYF. The CDR3 DNA follows: TGTGCCAGCATTCGTTGGGGGACAGGGGCCTACGAGCAGTACTTC. This rearrangement joins TRBV7-9 to TRBJ2-7; 10 positions match TRBD1. V shed 7 bases, J shed 2 bases, and the junction held 8 bases outside the gene matches. The CDR3 runs to 15 residues. Germline V CDR1 and CDR2: SEHNR, FQNEAQ (reference sequence).

This clonotype was found many times. The chain carries TRBV6-5 and TRBJ1-1; D may be TRBD1 (6 bases). The V end was cut by 0 bases, the J end by 2 bases, with 13 bases between. Germline V gives CDR1 MNHEY, CDR2 SVGAGI. The CDR3 consists of 16 residues. In nucleotides, the CDR3 is TGTGCCAGCAGTTACTCGTGGGGGCTAGTCAACACTGAAGCTTTCTTT. Translated: CASSYSWGLVNTEAFF.

This clonotype was found many times. The V call is TRBV7-8, the J call TRBJ1-5, with TRBD1 matching over 8 bases. Germline V gives CDR1 SGHVS, CDR2 FQNEAQ. This CDR3 has 14 amino acids. J gave up 4 bases and V 5 bases, and 4 bases lay outside the gene matches. In nucleotides, the CDR3 is TGTGCCAGCAGCGCGGACAGGGTGAATCAGCCCCAGCATTTT. Encoded protein: CASSADRVNQPQHF.

With respect to this clonotype: With a much larger clone just one base away, this may be a read error. This sequence joins TRBV11-2 and TRBJ1-2; 7 bases match TRBD1. Germline loops: CDR1 SGHAT, CDR2 FQNNGV. This CDR3 spans 14 amino acids. Losses at the gene ends were 5 bases for V and 6 bases for J; bases not matched to a gene: 9. The CDR3 DNA reads TGTGCCAGCAGCCCACTACAGGGGAAGGATGGCTACACCTTC. Its protein product is CASSPLQGKDGYTF.

The chain links TRBV5-1 to TRBJ1-1, with D perhaps matching TRBD1 (5 bases). CDR1 is SGHRS, CDR2 YFSETQ, per germline. Trimming removed 0 bases from V and 1 base from J, with 16 bases in between. This CDR3 is built from 17 residues. This chain's CDR3 is CASSLGFGGVANTEAFF. The CDR3 DNA reads TGCGCCAGCAGCTTGGGGTTTGGGGGTGTGGCGAACACTGAAGCTTTCTTT.

This clonotype was detected many times. V and J are TRBV7-6 and TRBJ2-1; tentative D call: TRBD2 (5 bases). V gave up 0 bases and J gave up 0 bases, with 12 bases separating them. This CDR3 spans 17 amino acids. Germline assignment: CDR1 SGHVS and CDR2 FNYEAQ. The CDR3 nucleotides are TGTGCCAGCAGCTTAGCGAAGGCGGGCAGCTCCTACAATGAGCAGTTCTTC. As protein: CASSLAKAGSSYNEQFF.

This clonotype has ten or more counts. V and J are TRBV20-1 and TRBJ2-1; 14 bases align to TRBD2. The CDR3 is made up of 14 amino acids. J lost 8 bases, V lost 6 bases, and 6 bases had no gene match. Germline V gene data show CDR1 as DFQATT and CDR2 as SNEGSKA (reference sequence). CDR3 sequence (DNA): TGCAGTGCCCGACTAGCGGGAGGGGTAGATGAGCAGTTCTTC. Protein product: CSARLAGGVDEQFF.

The chain employs TRBV29-1 and TRBJ2-5, with a tentative D call TRBD2 (8 bases). Trimming took off 6 bases at V and 4 bases at J, with 12 bases between the two ends. The CDR3 length is 12 residues. Looked up from germline, CDR1 is SQVTM and CDR2 is ANQGSEA. The chain's CDR3 is CSVREGAETQYF. The CDR3 nucleotides are TGCAGCGTCCGGGAGGGGGCAGAGACCCAGTACTTC.

This clonotype was picked up many times. The rearrangement uses TRBV9 and TRBJ2-5; D gene unclear. Trimming took off 4 bases at V and 1 base at J, with 8 bases between the two ends. The CDR3 contains 13 residues. CDR1 is SGDLS, CDR2 YYNGEE, per germline. The CDR3 sequence is CASSRPGQETQYF. The CDR3 DNA reads TGTGCCAGCAGCCGGCCAGGCCAAGAGACCCAGTACTTC.

The V call is TRBV28, the J call TRBJ2-1; no definite D call. Trimming pared 2 bases from V and 7 bases from J, leaving 15 bases between. CDR1 MDHEN and CDR2 SYDVKM come from the germline V gene. This CDR3 comprises 15 residues. The CDR3 sequence: CASSLRLPLANEQFF. CDR3 bases: TGTGCCAGCAGTTTACGCCTCCCACTCGCTAATGAGCAGTTCTTC. Complete variable domain (other parts from reference TRBV28 and TRBJ2-1): DVKVTQSSRYLVKRTGEKVFLECVQDMDHENMFWYRQDPGLGLRLIYFSYDVKMKEKGDIPEGYSVSREKKERFSLILESASTNQTSMYLCASSLRLPLANEQFFGPGTRLTVL.

The gene calls are TRBV9 and TRBJ1-5, with D hard to call. V was shortened by 4 bases and J by 6 bases, with 14 bases between the two germline ends. The CDR3 is 14 residues long. Germline V gene sequence: CDR1 SGDLS, CDR2 YYNGEE. The CDR3 DNA follows: TGTGCCAGCAGCCTGGCCGACATATTTCAGCCCCAGCATTTT. Translated, it gives CASSLADIFQPQHF.

This clonotype appeared a few times. The V and J genes are TRBV12-3 or TRBV12-4 and TRBJ2-1; TRBD2 matches 10 bases. The V and J ends lost 2 bases and 10 bases, in that order; junction bases with no gene match: 14. The CDR3 has 17 residues. The chain's CDR3 is CASSLRASGSRTGEQFF. CDR3 coding DNA: TGTGCCAGCAGTTTAAGGGCTAGCGGGAGTAGAACGGGAGAGCAGTTCTTC.

In its sample, this clonotype was seen many times. The genes are TRBV5-1 and TRBJ2-7; D is possibly TRBD2 (7 bases). The CDR3 covers 15 residues. Trimming cost V 4 bases and J 4 bases, with 18 bases left between them. Germline CDR1 SGHRS, CDR2 YFSETQ. CDR3 sequence (DNA): TGCGCCAGCAGCCCAAGGGGGGGGCCCCTGTACGAGCAGTACTTC. As protein: CASSPRGGPLYEQYF.